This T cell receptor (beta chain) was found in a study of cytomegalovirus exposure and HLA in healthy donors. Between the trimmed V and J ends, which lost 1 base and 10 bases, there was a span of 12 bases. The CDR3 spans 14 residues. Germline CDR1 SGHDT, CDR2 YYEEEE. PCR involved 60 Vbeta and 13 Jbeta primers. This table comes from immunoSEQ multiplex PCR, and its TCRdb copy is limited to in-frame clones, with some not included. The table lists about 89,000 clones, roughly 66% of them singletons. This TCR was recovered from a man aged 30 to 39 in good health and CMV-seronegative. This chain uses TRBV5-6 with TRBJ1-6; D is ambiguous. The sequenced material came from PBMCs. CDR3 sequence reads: CASSLIEGRSPLHF. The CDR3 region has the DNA TGTGCCAGCAGCTTGATTGAGGGTAGATCACCCCTCCACTTT.